There are a few counts of the clone carrying this T cell receptor (beta chain). The data stem from a study of blood T cells in healthy people across ages. CDR3 length: 11 amino acids. The germline CDR1 and CDR2 sequences are SQVTM and ANQGSEA. Trimming left V 8 bases short and J 7 bases short, with 14 bases between. Using a J-beta primer mix together with a sample-barcoded 5' primer, a second PCR was run for roughly 7 to 12 cycles. TCRdb processed the 5' RACE reads anew with MiXCR; each CDR3 protein has one entry. The sample lists 760,000 or so distinct CDR3 sequences, roughly 25% seen once, with 9.4% in the top ten. There were at least 6 micrograms of total RNA extracted from every sample. The same data also contributed to another study, on T cells of mothers and their children. That paper adds: For the second PCR, the M1S primer put in sample barcodes and 2-4 random nucleotides.

The genes are TRBV29-1 and TRBJ1-1, with a possible D match to TRBD1 (5 bases). The source is a boy younger than 18 in good health. The sequenced material came from blood. The CDR3 loop is CSLRDGSEAFF. The CDR3 DNA follows: TGCAGCCTCAGGGACGGAAGTGAAGCTTTCTTT.